This section outlines one T cell receptor beta chain sequence together with its context. This specimen belongs to a study of blood T cell repertoires in COVID-19. Background on the study: Donors in the United States, Italy and Spain gave samples during acute or convalescent COVID-19. Sample material is recorded as cDNA or gDNA derived from T cells, B-cell-depleted T cells, or PBMCs.

How the authors handled the data: By means of reference gene primer amplification, nucleated cell counts were estimated. Generated by immunoSEQ multiplex PCR, the TCRdb table keeps only in-frame clones and is missing some. D and trimming were read from the DNA, whereas the V and J calls and clone size are those reported in that table. The data contain about 100,000 clones, roughly 92% of them singletons. Germline V gives CDR1 SGHTA, CDR2 FQGNSA. Trimming removed 5 bases at V and 6 bases at J, with 16 bases between. The CDR3 totals 14 residues. Sequenced sample: peripheral blood. The receptor was isolated from a man in his forties or fifties with active COVID-19. The chain couples TRBV7-2 to TRBJ2-5, with D tentatively TRBD2 (6 bases). In DNA form, the CDR3 reads TGTGCCAGCAGCCGCCGCGGGGAACGACAGACCCAGTACTTC. Translated: CASSRRGERQTQYF.